This T cell receptor (beta chain) was profiled in a study of response to subunit inactivated influenza vaccine. Study-level points and caveats: The authors suggested that few new T cells are recruited per seasonal influenza vaccination.

TCRdb processed the RT-PCR reads anew with MiXCR; each CDR3 protein has one entry. The table shows about 500,000 distinct CDR3 sequences, with 15% to 20% occurring only once. Germline lookup yields CDR1 SGHRS and CDR2 YFSETQ. The CDR3 consists of 15 residues. Losses at the gene ends were 4 bases for V and 3 bases for J; bases not matched to a gene: 8. This clonotype was recorded many times. Its antigen is currently unknown. The specimen was CD4+ T cells sorted from PBMCs, collected approximately 25 months after vaccination. The sequence derives from a man in his fifties or sixties who received an inactivated influenza vaccine. The chain couples TRBV5-1 to TRBJ2-7; TRBD1 aligns across 9 bases. CDR3 protein: CASSTGTGLIYEQYF. CDR3 nucleotide sequence: TGCGCCAGCAGCACTGGGACAGGGCTAATCTACGAGCAGTACTTC. Combining the CDR3 with reference TRBV5-1 and TRBJ2-7 gives the whole variable domain KAGVTQTPRYLIKTRGQQVTLSCSPISGHRSVSWYQQTPGQGLQFLFEYFSETQRNKGNFPGRFSGRQFSNSRSEMNVSTLELGDSALYLCASSTGTGLIYEQYFGPGTRLTVT.